Listed below are T cell receptor beta chains from one sample, sequenced in a study of blood T cell repertoires in COVID-19. Method: immunoSEQ multiplex PCR; TCRdb's copy keeps in-frame clones and lacks some. The sample holds around 84,000 clones, 70% to 75% seen once. The sequenced sample consisted of peripheral blood. The receptors here all came from a man aged 45-65 years with active or convalescent COVID-19. Each CDR3 is given with its conserved first and last residue. D genes are given only for firm matches. Not all rows give a size; the values are once, few, many and, for expanded clones, a class.

j_call | d_call | clone_size | v_call | cdr3_aa | cdr3_nt
TRBJ1-1 | - | few | TRBV4-1 | CASSLTQGSGAFF | TGCGCCAGCAGCCTTACTCAGGGGAGTGGGGCTTTCTTT
TRBJ1-6 | - | few | TRBV29-1 | CSVSGEGGNSPLHF | TGCAGCGTGTCAGGGGAGGGTGGTAATTCACCCCTCCACTTT
TRBJ1-2 | - | - | TRBV7-2 | CASSLAGGYGYTF | TGTGCCAGCAGCTTAGCAGGGGGCTATGGCTACACCTTC
TRBJ1-4 | - | - | TRBV5-1 | CASSLFGSGEKLFF | TGCGCCAGCAGCTTGTTCGGGTCGGGTGAAAAACTGTTTTTT
TRBJ1-5 | - | - | TRBV19 | CASSIGQANQPQHF | TGTGCCAGTAGTATTGGGCAGGCCAATCAGCCCCAGCATTTT
TRBJ2-1 | TRBD2 | - | TRBV5-4 | CASSPHGLAGDEQFF | TGTGCCAGCAGCCCACATGGACTAGCGGGGGATGAGCAGTTCTTC
TRBJ2-5 | TRBD2 | - | TRBV7-2 | CASSLGSGVQETQYF | TGTGCCAGCAGCTTGGGTAGCGGGGTTCAAGAGACCCAGTACTTC
TRBJ2-7 | - | - | TRBV12-3/TRBV12-4 | CASSDSFSYEQYF | TGTGCCAGCTCCGACTCTTTTTCCTACGAGCAGTACTTC
TRBJ2-4 | - | - | TRBV2 | CASRGFGGNIQYF | TGTGCCAGCAGGGGCTTCGGAGGAAACATTCAGTACTTC
TRBJ2-7 | - | - | TRBV7-9 | CASSYYSEQYF | TGTGCCAGCAGCTACTATTCCGAGCAGTACTTC
TRBJ1-5 | TRBD1 | few | TRBV19 | CASRRSDRYSNQPQHF | TGTGCCAGTAGGCGGTCGGACAGGTATAGCAATCAGCCCCAGCATTTT
TRBJ2-1 | - | - | TRBV7-3 | CASSSGSYQFF | TGTGCCAGCAGCTCCGGGTCCTACCAGTTCTTC
TRBJ1-6 | TRBD1 | - | TRBV2 | CASSPQGKMDNSPLHF | TGTGCCAGCAGTCCACAGGGGAAGATGGATAATTCACCCCTCCACTTT
TRBJ1-1 | - | - | TRBV12-3/TRBV12-4 | CASSLPFNTEAFF | TGTGCCAGCAGCCTCCCGTTTAACACTGAAGCTTTCTTT
TRBJ2-2 | - | once | TRBV4-1 | CASSREGRGPSTGELFF | TGCGCCAGCAGCCGAGAGGGGCGGGGACCAAGCACCGGGGAGCTGTTTTTT
TRBJ2-3 | TRBD1 | - | TRBV12-5 | CASGLGPEGQGGNTQYF | TGTGCTAGTGGTTTGGGGCCTGAAGGACAGGGTGGTAATACGCAGTATTTT
TRBJ1-1 | - | - | TRBV19 | CASSPLEPNTEAFF | TGTGCCAGTAGTCCCTTAGAGCCGAACACTGAAGCTTTCTTT
TRBJ2-1 | TRBD2 | - | TRBV7-3 | CASSPLAGARNEQFF | TGTGCCAGCAGCCCACTAGCGGGGGCTCGCAATGAGCAGTTCTTC
TRBJ2-7 | - | - | TRBV20-1 | CSAGSYEQYF | TGCAGTGCTGGGAGCTACGAGCAGTACTTC
TRBJ2-5 | - | - | TRBV21-1 | CASSGRAGLAEETQYF | TGTGCCAGCAGCGGACGGGCCGGACTAGCGGAAGAGACCCAGTACTTC
TRBJ2-1 | TRBD2 | few | TRBV3-1/TRBV3-2 | CASSQEVLAGGRQFF | TGTGCCAGCAGCCAAGAAGTCCTAGCGGGGGGGCGACAGTTCTTC
TRBJ2-5 | TRBD2 | - | TRBV7-7 | CASSLRRGVQETQYF | TGTGCTAGCAGCTTAAGGCGGGGGGTGCAAGAGACCCAGTACTTC
TRBJ2-3 | - | - | TRBV18 | CASSPPSLRGSTDTQYF | TGTGCCAGCTCACCACCGAGTCTGCGGGGCAGCACAGATACGCAGTATTTT
TRBJ2-2 | TRBD1 | - | TRBV3-1/TRBV3-2 | CASRRTGGMGTGELFF | TGTGCCAGCAGACGAACAGGGGGCATGGGTACCGGGGAGCTGTTTTTT
TRBJ1-5 | - | few | TRBV6-5 | CASWATGPQHF | TGTGCCAGCTGGGCTACTGGGCCCCAGCATTTT
TRBJ2-3 | TRBD2 | - | TRBV7-8 | CASSAPGLAGARVDTQYF | TGTGCCAGCAGCGCCCCGGGACTAGCGGGGGCGAGGGTCGATACGCAGTATTTT
TRBJ2-7 | TRBD1 | once | TRBV6-6 | CASSYSGQAASEQYF | TGTGCCAGCAGTTACTCGGGACAGGCCGCTTCCGAGCAGTACTTC
TRBJ1-2 | TRBD1 | few | TRBV7-3 | CASSWGQENYGYTF | TGTGCCAGCAGCTGGGGACAGGAGAACTATGGCTACACCTTC
TRBJ1-5 | - | - | TRBV19 | CASSMHRVGNQPQHF | TGTGCCAGTAGTATGCACAGGGTCGGCAATCAGCCCCAGCATTTT
TRBJ2-5 | TRBD1 | - | TRBV11-3 | CASSLRQGEGETQYF | TGTGCCAGCAGCTTGCGACAGGGGGAAGGGGAGACCCAGTACTTC
TRBJ2-7 | TRBD1 | once | TRBV7-2 | CASSLTGGRASYEQYF | TGTGCCAGCAGCCTTACAGGGGGCAGGGCCTCCTACGAGCAGTACTTC
TRBJ2-2 | TRBD1 | - | TRBV7-9 | CASSLQGAGELFF | TGTGCCAGCAGCCTACAGGGGGCCGGGGAGCTGTTTTTT
TRBJ2-7 | - | few | TRBV18 | CASSPPAGSYEQYF | TGTGCCAGCTCACCACCGGCAGGTTCCTACGAGCAGTACTTC
TRBJ2-1 | TRBD1 | - | TRBV25-1 | CASTNPRTGQVSEQFF | TGTGCCAGTACCAACCCCCGGACAGGGCAAGTCAGTGAGCAGTTCTTC
TRBJ1-2 | TRBD1 | - | TRBV28 | CASSLGQTYGYTF | TGTGCCAGCAGTTTGGGACAGACCTATGGCTACACCTTC
TRBJ2-1 | TRBD2 | - | TRBV6-1 | CASSLSSGGYNEQFF | TGTGCCAGCAGTTTGAGTAGCGGGGGGTACAATGAGCAGTTCTTC
TRBJ2-2 | - | once | TRBV6-2/TRBV6-3 | CASSLGVGRGTPRPYTGELFF | TGTGCCAGCAGTCTAGGGGTTGGGCGGGGGACACCCCGGCCCTACACCGGGGAGCTGTTTTTT
TRBJ2-1 | TRBD1 | few | TRBV5-4 | CASSRGQGNNEQFF | TGTGCCAGCAGCCGAGGACAGGGGAACAATGAGCAGTTCTTC
TRBJ1-6 | - | - | TRBV19 | CASHPTETYSPLHF | TGTGCCAGTCACCCTACCGAGACTTATTCACCCCTCCACTTT
TRBJ1-2 | - | - | TRBV6-5 | CASHTRGSNYGYTF | TGTGCCAGCCACACAAGGGGAAGTAACTATGGCTACACCTTC
TRBJ2-7 | - | - | TRBV4-1 | CASSLQGSGSYEQYF | TGCGCCAGCAGCCTCCAGGGGAGTGGGTCCTACGAGCAGTACTTC
TRBJ2-5 | TRBD2 | - | TRBV11-2 | CASSLDRGAGAETQYF | TGTGCCAGCAGCTTAGATCGGGGAGCGGGGGCCGAGACCCAGTACTTC
TRBJ1-1 | - | - | TRBV9 | CASSVTPGGLGTEAFF | TGTGCCAGCAGCGTAACCCCTGGGGGCCTCGGCACTGAAGCTTTCTTT
TRBJ2-3 | TRBD2 | few | TRBV7-3 | CASSFGTSGSTDTQYF | TGTGCCAGCAGCTTTGGGACTAGCGGTAGCACAGATACGCAGTATTTT
TRBJ1-3 | TRBD1 | - | TRBV6-5 | CASTSTGPGNTIYF | TGTGCCAGCACCTCGACAGGGCCCGGAAACACCATATATTTT
TRBJ1-1 | TRBD1 | many | TRBV6-5 | CASSNRDRTFIEAFF | TGTGCCAGCAGTAACCGGGACAGGACGTTTATTGAAGCTTTCTTT
TRBJ2-3 | TRBD2 | once | TRBV7-2 | CASSPLAGISTDTQYF | TGTGCCAGCAGCCCACTAGCGGGGATAAGCACAGATACGCAGTATTTT
TRBJ2-2 | TRBD1 | - | TRBV19 | CASSIGQGALNGELFF | TGTGCCAGTAGTATAGGACAGGGGGCGCTTAACGGGGAGCTGTTTTTT
TRBJ2-5 | TRBD1 | - | TRBV18 | CASSPRTGEGETQYF | TGTGCCAGCTCACCCAGGACAGGGGAAGGAGAGACCCAGTACTTC
TRBJ1-3 | - | - | TRBV6-5 | CASRLTRSSGNTIYF | TGTGCCAGCAGACTTACGCGAAGCTCTGGAAACACCATATATTTT
TRBJ1-2 | TRBD1 | - | TRBV6-5 | CASSSLDRAYGYTF | TGTGCCAGCAGTTCCCTCGACAGGGCGTATGGCTACACCTTC